A selection of T cell receptor beta chains follows, all from one sample in a study of neurological immune-mediated disorders. TCRdb re-called the 5' RACE reads with MiXCR, one entry per CDR3 protein. The profile shows 25,000 to 30,000 distinct CDR3 sequences, 6.6% of them singletons. Sequencing used PBMCs. The receptor set was obtained from a woman aged 50 to 60 in good health. Each CDR3 is given without its conserved first and last residue. Each record gives: D gene, V gene, J gene, CDR3 protein. A D gene is named only where the DNA matches it firmly.

>NA|TRBV7-2|TRBJ2-5
ASSPPGSWSQY
>NA|TRBV4-1|TRBJ2-2
ASSLGRGGTGELF
>TRBD2|TRBV20-1|TRBJ2-2
SARGEAGPTGELF
>TRBD1|TRBV5-1|TRBJ2-2
ASSPSGQMNTGELF
>NA|TRBV28|TRBJ2-2
ASLPRGRKQSGELF
>NA|TRBV7-3|TRBJ1-1
ASSLSGTENTEAF
>NA|TRBV28|TRBJ1-5
ASKTRSNQPQH
>NA|TRBV28|TRBJ1-2
ASSFPQNPSYGYT
>NA|TRBV29-1|TRBJ1-2
SVEGGGLNGYT
>NA|TRBV20-1|TRBJ1-1
SAEPGLPGEAF
>NA|TRBV7-2|TRBJ1-5
ASSLGQGLGIGSNQPQH
>TRBD2|TRBV9|TRBJ2-3
ASSVLSIAGKADTQY
>NA|TRBV7-2|TRBJ2-5
ASSLGGVAPSY
>NA|TRBV20-1|TRBJ2-1
SARDPSYNEQF
>TRBD1|TRBV5-1|TRBJ2-1
ASSLRDRGPHLPLYNEQF
>TRBD2|TRBV6-5|TRBJ2-3
ASSGTSGSRGTDTQY
>NA|TRBV20-1|TRBJ2-5
SAPLAWGYQETQY
>TRBD1|TRBV28|TRBJ1-6
ASGRDRGTSPLH
>NA|TRBV29-1|TRBJ1-5
SVGGGYSNQPQH
>NA|TRBV20-1|TRBJ2-1
SARPSGSGSYNEQF
>NA|TRBV18|TRBJ2-1
ASSPRGASSYNEQF
>NA|TRBV3-1|TRBJ1-1
ASSDRITEAF